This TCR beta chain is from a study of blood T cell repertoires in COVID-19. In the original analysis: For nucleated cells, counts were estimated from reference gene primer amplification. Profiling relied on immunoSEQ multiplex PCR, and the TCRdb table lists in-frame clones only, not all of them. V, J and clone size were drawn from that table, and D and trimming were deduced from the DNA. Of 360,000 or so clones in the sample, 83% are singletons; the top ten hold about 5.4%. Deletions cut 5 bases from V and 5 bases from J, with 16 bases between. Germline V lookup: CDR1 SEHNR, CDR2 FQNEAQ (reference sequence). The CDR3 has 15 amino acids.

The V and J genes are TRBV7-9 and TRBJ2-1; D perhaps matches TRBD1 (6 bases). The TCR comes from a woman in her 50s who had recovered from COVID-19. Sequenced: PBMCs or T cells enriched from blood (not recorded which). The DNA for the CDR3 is TGTGCCAGCAGCACCGGGACACCTAGGGACAATGAGCAGTTCTTC. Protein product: CASSTGTPRDNEQFF.